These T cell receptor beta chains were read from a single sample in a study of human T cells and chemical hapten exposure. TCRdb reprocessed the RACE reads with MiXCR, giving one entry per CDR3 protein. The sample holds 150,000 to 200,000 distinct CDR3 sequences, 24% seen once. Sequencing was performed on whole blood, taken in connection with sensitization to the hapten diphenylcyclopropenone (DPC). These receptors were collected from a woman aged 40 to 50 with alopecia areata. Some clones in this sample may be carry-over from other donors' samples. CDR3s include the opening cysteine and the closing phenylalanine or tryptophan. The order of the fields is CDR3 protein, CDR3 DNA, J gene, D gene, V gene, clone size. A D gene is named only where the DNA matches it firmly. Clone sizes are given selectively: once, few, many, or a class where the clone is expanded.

CDR3aa: CASSFVRLNSPLHF; CDR3nt: TGTGCCAGCAGCTTTGTACGGCTCAATTCACCCCTCCACTTT; j_gene: TRBJ1-6; d_gene: -; v_gene: TRBV7-2; abundance: few
CDR3aa: CATSRRTGNPNEKLFF; CDR3nt: TGTGCCACCAGCAGGCGAACAGGGAACCCCAATGAAAAACTGTTTTTT; j_gene: TRBJ1-4; d_gene: -; v_gene: TRBV15; abundance: few
CDR3aa: CATSRDGTGSRQPQHF; CDR3nt: TGTGCCACCAGCAGAGATGGAACAGGTAGTCGGCAGCCCCAGCATTTT; j_gene: TRBJ1-5; d_gene: -; v_gene: TRBV15; abundance: -
CDR3aa: CASSPFQGNTEAFF; CDR3nt: TGTGCCAGCAGCCCCTTTCAGGGGAACACTGAAGCTTTCTTT; j_gene: TRBJ1-1; d_gene: -; v_gene: TRBV7-2; abundance: -
CDR3aa: CASSPTGLLAFF; CDR3nt: TGTGCCAGCAGTCCGACAGGGCTGCTGGCTTTCTTT; j_gene: TRBJ1-1; d_gene: TRBD1; v_gene: TRBV12-3/TRBV12-4; abundance: -
CDR3aa: CASSLGGIPGEQYF; CDR3nt: TGTGCCAGCAGTTTAGGGGGAATCCCCGGGGAGCAGTACTTC; j_gene: TRBJ2-7; d_gene: -; v_gene: TRBV12-3/TRBV12-4; abundance: -
CDR3aa: CASTLGQYSYEQYF; CDR3nt: TGTGCCAGCACCCTGGGGCAGTACTCCTACGAGCAGTACTTC; j_gene: TRBJ2-7; d_gene: -; v_gene: TRBV28; abundance: few
CDR3aa: CAIHPGGANVLTF; CDR3nt: TGTGCCATCCACCCAGGGGGGGCCAACGTCCTGACTTTC; j_gene: TRBJ2-6; d_gene: -; v_gene: TRBV7-8; abundance: -
CDR3aa: CASSSRDRALGAPLHF; CDR3nt: TGTGCCAGCAGCTCCCGGGACAGGGCCCTTGGGGCACCCCTCCACTTT; j_gene: TRBJ1-6; d_gene: TRBD1; v_gene: TRBV7-2; abundance: -
CDR3aa: CSVSDRARTEAFF; CDR3nt: TGCAGCGTTTCTGACAGGGCGAGAACTGAAGCTTTCTTT; j_gene: TRBJ1-1; d_gene: TRBD1; v_gene: TRBV29-1; abundance: -
CDR3aa: CAISAHTQTSGRLYEQFF; CDR3nt: TGTGCCATCAGTGCGCACACGCAAACTAGCGGGAGGTTGTATGAGCAGTTCTTC; j_gene: TRBJ2-1; d_gene: TRBD2; v_gene: TRBV10-3; abundance: -
CDR3aa: CASSPWREESNEQFF; CDR3nt: TGTGCCAGCAGTCCGTGGCGGGAGGAGAGCAATGAGCAGTTCTTC; j_gene: TRBJ2-1; d_gene: TRBD2; v_gene: TRBV7-2; abundance: few
CDR3aa: CASSSTSDEQFF; CDR3nt: TGTGCCAGCAGCTCCACTAGCGATGAGCAGTTCTTC; j_gene: TRBJ2-1; d_gene: TRBD2; v_gene: TRBV11-3; abundance: -
CDR3aa: CASSPSRTGFYGYTF; CDR3nt: TGTGCCAGCTCACCAAGCCGGACAGGGTTCTATGGCTACACCTTC; j_gene: TRBJ1-2; d_gene: TRBD1; v_gene: TRBV18; abundance: few
CDR3aa: CASSLLSSGAYEQYF; CDR3nt: TGTGCCAGCAGTTTATTAAGCTCAGGGGCCTACGAGCAGTACTTC; j_gene: TRBJ2-7; d_gene: -; v_gene: TRBV27; abundance: few
CDR3aa: CASSRAGQGADEQYF; CDR3nt: TGTGCCAGCAGCCGGGCGGGACAGGGGGCGGACGAGCAGTACTTC; j_gene: TRBJ2-7; d_gene: TRBD1; v_gene: TRBV4-2; abundance: few